This paragraph reports one T cell receptor (beta chain). The data stem from a study of shared clonotypes between healthy human individuals. Unmatched junction bases numbered 4, after V lost 4 bases and J lost 2 bases. In germline, CDR1 is WSHSY, CDR2 SAAADI. This CDR3 has 15 amino acids. Deep was the level at which the assay was run. Researchers divided each subset's genomic DNA evenly across several immunoSEQ plates. The protocol was immunoSEQ multiplex PCR, while the TCRdb copy is restricted to in-frame clones and leaves out a portion. The profile covers fewer than 850,000 clones, with 90% appearing a single time and roughly 36% taken by the ten largest.

This clonotype was obtained from a man between 18 and 29 years old in good health. Some clones in this sample may be carry-over from other donors' samples. The sample comprised memory CD8+ T cells from PBMCs. Specified subset: CD45RO+ cells pooled with CCR7-negative TemRA cells. The chain couples TRBV10-2 to TRBJ1-5, with TRBD1 matching over 8 bases. Here the CDR3 DNA reads TGCGCCAGCAGTGTGGACAGGGTTGGCAATCAGCCCCAGCATTTT. Its translation is CASSVDRVGNQPQHF.